The 5 T cell receptor beta chains below were found in one sample sequenced in a study of blood T cell repertoires in COVID-19. Here immunoSEQ multiplex PCR was the method, and the copy in TCRdb shows in-frame clones only, minus some. The table shows some 140,000 clones, with approximately 81% occurring only once. The sequencing input was PBMCs or T cells enriched from blood (not recorded which). All receptors derive from a man aged 35-49 years with acute COVID-19.

This clone has just a few counts. J is TRBJ2-7 and V is TRBV18; 11 bases map to TRBD2. Germline V lookup: CDR1 KGHSH, CDR2 LQKENI. This CDR3 has 15 amino acids. V shed 3 bases, J shed 3 bases, and the junction held 4 bases outside the gene matches. The CDR3 region is CASSPALAGVYEQYF. As DNA, the CDR3 is TGTGCCAGCTCACCCGCACTAGCGGGGGTCTACGAGCAGTACTTC.

The rearrangement joins TRBV5-1 to TRBJ2-7, with 7 positions matching TRBD2. CDR1 and CDR2 (germline): SGHRS, YFSETQ. This CDR3 has 15 amino acids. Trimming at V came to 0 bases and at J to 2 bases, leaving 5 bases not matched to a gene. DNA of the CDR3: TGCGCCAGCAGCTTGGATCCTAGCGGCACCTACGAGCAGTACTTC. Protein product: CASSLDPSGTYEQYF.

J is TRBJ2-1 and V is TRBV27, with D maybe TRBD2 (6 bases). CDR1 is MNHEY, CDR2 SMNVEV, per germline (reference sequence). Trimming left V 8 bases short and J 9 bases short, with 11 bases between. This CDR3 has 11 residues. CDR3 in DNA: TGTGCCAGCGGCGGGGTTGGTGAGCAGTTCTTC. This sequence encodes CASGGVGEQFF.

The chain is built from TRBV28 and TRBJ2-3, with 7 nucleotides matching TRBD2. Germline V gene sequence: CDR1 MDHEN, CDR2 SYDVKM. The J segment lost 4 bases and the V segment lost 3 bases, leaving 7 bases of the junction unmatched. The CDR3 is 15 residues long. The CDR3 protein is CASSFQAGVADTQYF. The CDR3 coding sequence is TGTGCCAGCAGTTTCCAGGCGGGAGTAGCAGATACGCAGTATTTT.

The chain couples TRBV27 to TRBJ2-1; D is perhaps TRBD2 (6 bases). This CDR3 spans 18 amino acids. V was cut by 5 bases and J by 0 bases, with 20 bases left in between. CDR1 is MNHEY and CDR2 is SMNVEV in the germline V gene (reference sequence). CDR3 DNA: TGTGCCAGCAGTCCCCTTGGGGGGAGTCTCGCCTCCTACAATGAGCAGTTCTTC. It translates to CASSPLGGSLASYNEQFF.